The 31 T cell receptor beta chains below were found in one sample sequenced in a study of CD8 T cells in Susac syndrome. The RNA input was 0.5 to 1 ug, and it was reverse transcribed with random hexamers. One entry per CDR3 protein, called by TCRdb with MiXCR from the immunoSEQ multiplex PCR reads. The sample gives approximately 25,000 distinct CDR3 sequences, around 93% of which show up once; approximately 0.65% is in the top ten. Sequencing used CD8+ T cells from PBMCs. The origin of the receptors is a human donor with Susac syndrome.

This chain connects TRBV11-2 to TRBJ2-1, with D perhaps matching TRBD2 (7 bases). The CDR3 extends over 16 amino acids. V lost 0 bases, J lost 7 bases, and 16 bases lay in between. Germline V lookup: CDR1 SGHAT, CDR2 FQNNGV. The CDR3 region is CASSLDSGGPRNEQFF. The CDR3 nucleotides are TGTGCCAGCAGCTTAGATTCCGGGGGGCCGCGTAATGAGCAGTTCTTC.

A remark on this clonotype: The junction differs from germline at one of its ends, possibly a read error. The V gene is TRBV7-9, the J gene TRBJ1-5, with 7 bases aligning to TRBD1. Germline-derived CDR1 and CDR2 are SEHNR and FQNEAQ (reference sequence). This CDR3 is 15 amino acids long. CDR3 amino acids: CASSSTGAGNHPQHF. The CDR3 bases are TGTGCCAGCAGTTCCACAGGGGCCGGCAATCACCCCCAGCATTTT.

V usage is TRBV28 and J usage is TRBJ1-1, with 7 nucleotides matching TRBD1. CDR1 and CDR2 (germline): MDHEN, SYDVKM. J was trimmed by 2 bases and V by 3 bases; bases with no gene match: 6. This CDR3 comprises 15 residues. The DNA of the CDR3 is TGTGCCAGCAGTTTGTCACACAGGGGCAACACTGAAGCTTTCTTT. Translated, it gives CASSLSHRGNTEAFF.

The rearrangement joins TRBV3-1 to TRBJ2-7; no clear D. Germline CDR1 is LGHDT and CDR2 is YNNKEL (reference sequence). Trimming took off 0 bases at V and 1 base at J, with 7 bases between the two ends. The CDR3 is 14 residues long. DNA of the CDR3: TGTGCCAGCAGCCAAGATGGGAAATCCTACGAGCAGTACTTC. Translated: CASSQDGKSYEQYF.

V and J are TRBV10-3 and TRBJ2-1; a possible D gene is TRBD1 (5 bases). Germline V gene sequence: CDR1 ENHRY, CDR2 SYGVKD. This CDR3 has 14 amino acids. The V gene lost 0 bases and the J gene lost 7 bases, with 10 bases spanning the gap. The CDR3 DNA reads TGTGCCATCAGTGAGTCCGGACACACGAATGAGCAGTTCTTC. Translation gives CAISESGHTNEQFF.

V usage is TRBV19 and J usage is TRBJ1-2; TRBD1 matches at 9 bases. This CDR3 has 14 amino acids. The J segment lost 8 bases and the V segment lost 7 bases, leaving 11 bases of the junction unmatched. Germline values: CDR1 LNHDA, CDR2 SQIVND (reference sequence). In DNA form, the CDR3 reads TGTGCCAGTAACATGGGACAGGGTCTCTACGGCTACACCTTC. Translated: CASNMGQGLYGYTF.

The count of this clonotype is one. This chain connects TRBV28 to TRBJ1-1; weak D call: TRBD1 (5 bases). CDR3 length equals 14 residues. The V gene's germline CDR1 is MDHEN and CDR2 SYDVKM. V was cut by 2 bases and J by 0 bases, with 7 bases left in between. CDR3 sequence: CASSLKGLNTEAFF. In nucleotides, the CDR3 is TGTGCCAGCAGTTTAAAGGGGCTGAACACTGAAGCTTTCTTT.

This clonotype was observed once. CDR3 sequence (DNA): TGCGCCAGCAGCCAAGAGGTGCCAGGCGTTAATTCACCCCTCCACTTT. Its translation is CASSQEVPGVNSPLHF. This chain connects TRBV4-3 to TRBJ1-6; D ambiguous. Germline CDR1 and CDR2: LGHNA and YSLEER. V gave up 0 bases and J gave up 6 bases, with 12 bases separating them. CDR3 size: 16 residues.

The rearrangement links TRBV6-5 to TRBJ1-6; no clear D. With 3 bases removed from V and 7 bases from J, the gap between germline ends came to 10 bases. Germline V gives CDR1 MNHEY, CDR2 SVGAGI. This CDR3 comprises 14 residues. DNA for the CDR3: TGTGCCAGCAGTTATCTCTCAGAAAATTCACCCCTCCACTTT. Translating it yields CASSYLSENSPLHF.

The V call is TRBV14, the J call TRBJ2-3, with D uncertain. Germline CDR1 reads SGHDN; CDR2 reads FVKESK. The CDR3 sequence is 17 residues long. Trimming removed 4 bases from V and 0 bases from J, with 17 bases in between. CDR3 sequence (DNA): TGTGCCAGCAGCCGTCATTTACGGACGGCTAGCACAGATACGCAGTATTTT. Protein: CASSRHLRTASTDTQYF.

The chain links TRBV30 to TRBJ2-7; 8 bases line up with TRBD2. J lost 5 bases, V lost 3 bases, and 9 bases had no gene match. Germline values: CDR1 GTSNPN, CDR2 SVGIG (reference sequence). This CDR3 has 14 amino acids. The CDR3 sequence: CAWRPGGGVDEQYF. The CDR3 coding sequence is TGTGCCTGGAGGCCGGGGGGGGGCGTGGACGAGCAGTACTTC.

The genes are TRBV11-3 and TRBJ2-7; no clear D. This CDR3 has 15 residues. CDR1 and CDR2 (germline): SGHNT, YENEEA. Trimming cost V 0 bases and J 2 bases, with 11 bases left between them. The CDR3 bases are TGTGCCAGCAGCTTAGATCCCGGTAACACCTACGAGCAGTACTTC. As protein: CASSLDPGNTYEQYF.

The V and J genes are TRBV5-1 and TRBJ2-7, with no clear D. This CDR3 contains 15 residues. CDR1 is SGHRS, CDR2 YFSETQ, per germline. The germline V and J ends were trimmed by 4 bases and 1 base, with 15 bases remaining between them. The CDR3 DNA sequence: TGCGCCAGCAGCACCCGAGGAGTGGGGTCCTACGAGCAGTACTTC. As protein: CASSTRGVGSYEQYF. The variable domain in full, completed from reference TRBV5-1 and TRBJ2-7, reads KAGVTQTPRYLIKTRGQQVTLSCSPISGHRSVSWYQQTPGQGLQFLFEYFSETQRNKGNFPGRFSGRQFSNSRSEMNVSTLELGDSALYLCASSTRGVGSYEQYFGPGTRLTVT.

This clonotype appeared once. The CDR3 protein is CASSPDRGRRQPQHF. CDR3 bases: TGTGCCAGTTCCCCAGACAGGGGAAGACGGCAGCCCCAGCATTTT. J is TRBJ1-5 and V is TRBV28, with TRBD1 identical over 8 bases. The germline gives CDR1 MDHEN, CDR2 SYDVKM. Trimming took 9 bases from V and 7 from J; bases not matched to a gene: 14. This CDR3 region has 15 residues.

The chain is built from TRBV4-2 and TRBJ2-4; 9 bases agree with TRBD1. Trimming took 1 base from V and 5 from J; bases not matched to a gene: 3. From germline, CDR1 is LGHNA and CDR2 YNFKEQ. This CDR3 is 15 amino acids long. The DNA of the CDR3 is TGTGCCAGCAGCCAAGGGGACAGGGTGGAAAACATTCAGTACTTC. Amino acids: CASSQGDRVENIQYF.

The gene calls are TRBV5-8 and TRBJ2-1; D tentatively fits TRBD1 or TRBD2 (5 bases each). V lost 7 bases and J 5 bases, leaving 19 bases between the germline ends. Germline loops: CDR1 SGHTS, CDR2 YDEGEE. CDR3 length: 15 amino acids. In DNA form, the CDR3 reads TGTGCCAGCGCTTCCGGCCTGAGGGGCAACAATGAGCAGTTCTTC. Amino acids: CASASGLRGNNEQFF.

J is TRBJ2-7 and V is TRBV21-1; TRBD1, as called in the table, went unchecked against the DNA. TRBV21-1 is termed a pseudogene. The CDR3 spans 14 residues. The CDR3 region is CASSPQRGFNEQYF. The CDR3 DNA sequence: TGTGCCAGCAGCCCGCAGAGGGGGTTTAACGAGCAGTACTTC.

J is TRBJ1-2 and V is TRBV6-2 or TRBV6-3; unclear D gene. The V gene's germline CDR1 is MNHEY and CDR2 SVGEGT. Trimming pared 6 bases from V and 0 bases from J, leaving 20 bases between. This CDR3 spans 17 amino acids. The CDR3 nucleotides are TGTGCCAGCAGAGCAGGAGTTCTAAATGGAGCTAACTATGGCTACACCTTC. Translation gives CASRAGVLNGANYGYTF.

The chain is built from TRBV30 and TRBJ1-2; possibly TRBD1 for D (5 bases). V was shortened by 5 bases and J by 8 bases, with 21 bases between the two germline ends. The CDR3 is made up of 14 amino acids. Per germline, CDR1 GTSNPN and CDR2 SVGIG (reference sequence). The CDR3 nucleotides are TGTGCCTGGTCGGCGCTGGGAGGGGTTGACGGCTACACCTTC. Translating gives CAWSALGGVDGYTF.

The rearrangement links TRBV4-2 to TRBJ2-7; 7 bases match TRBD1. The J segment lost 6 bases and the V segment lost 1 base, leaving 9 bases of the junction unmatched. Per the germline V gene, CDR1 is LGHNA and CDR2 is YNFKEQ. This CDR3 has 15 residues. The CDR3 coding sequence is TGTGCCAGCAGCCAAGGGTCGAGACAGGGACGCGAGCAGTACTTC. This codes for CASSQGSRQGREQYF.

V is TRBV28 and J is TRBJ2-7, with unresolved D. The CDR3 length is 17 residues. Trimming took off 2 bases at V and 1 base at J, with 18 bases between the two ends. Germline V gene lookup returns CDR1 MDHEN and CDR2 SYDVKM. Here the CDR3 reads CASSLGDIESISYEQYF. The CDR3 bases are TGTGCCAGCAGTTTAGGGGATATCGAGTCGATTTCCTACGAGCAGTACTTC.

This clonotype was seen more than once but under ten times. The chain has TRBV4-3 and TRBJ1-5; D unclear. This CDR3 spans 15 amino acids. Germline V lookup: CDR1 LGHNA, CDR2 YSLEER. V dropped 0 bases and J dropped 3 bases, with 9 bases sitting between them. DNA of the CDR3: TGCGCCAGCAGCCAAGATGAACACGACAATCAGCCCCAGCATTTT. The encoded protein is CASSQDEHDNQPQHF.

This chain joins TRBV5-8 and TRBJ2-7; the match to TRBD1 covers 8 bases. The V segment lost 3 bases and the J segment 3 bases; nucleotides outside the gene matches: 11. CDR1 and CDR2 (germline): SGHTS, YDEGEE. The CDR3 length is 16 residues. The chain's CDR3 is CASSYSQGVEGYEQYF. CDR3 coding DNA: TGTGCCAGCAGCTATTCACAGGGGGTTGAGGGCTACGAGCAGTACTTC.

The gene calls are TRBV27 and TRBJ2-7; the match to TRBD1 covers 10 bases. V lost 10 bases to trimming and J lost 2 bases; unmatched junction nucleotides: 11. CDR3 length: 15 amino acids. Germline V lookup: CDR1 MNHEY, CDR2 SMNVEV (reference sequence). In DNA form, the CDR3 reads TGTGCCATCTCGACCCGGGGACAGGGGACCTACGAGCAGTACTTC. Its protein is CAISTRGQGTYEQYF.

CDR3 in amino acids: CASSQGRGDTQYF. CDR3 bases: TGTGCCAGCAGCCAGGGTAGAGGAGATACGCAGTATTTT. The chain recombines TRBV11-2 with TRBJ2-3; D is perhaps TRBD1 (5 bases). CDR1 and CDR2 (germline): SGHAT, FQNNGV. There are 13 residues in the CDR3. The V and J ends lost 5 bases and 5 bases respectively, with 11 bases between them.

V and J are TRBV7-9 and TRBJ2-1, with 7 bases identical to TRBD1. The CDR3 runs to 19 residues. Germline-derived CDR1 and CDR2 are SEHNR and FQNEAQ (reference sequence). The ends lost 1 base at V and 0 bases at J; junction bases unmatched: 12. CDR3 loop: CASSLGDRLQFSSYNEQFF. CDR3 in DNA: TGTGCCAGCAGCTTAGGGGACAGATTACAATTCAGCTCCTACAATGAGCAGTTCTTC.

The chain employs TRBV7-9 and TRBJ2-4; 8 bases fit TRBD1. V lost 2 bases and J lost 8; bases outside the gene matches: 5. Germline V gives CDR1 SEHNR, CDR2 FQNEAQ (reference sequence). The CDR3 spans 14 residues. CDR3 DNA sequence: TGTGCCAGCAGCTTACCGGACAGGGTGGACATTCAGTACTTC. Protein product: CASSLPDRVDIQYF.

The CDR3 DNA follows: TGTGCCACTGGGGGGCGGGGGACCTCCTACGAGCAGTACTTC. Its protein is CATGGRGTSYEQYF. This chain joins TRBV10-3 and TRBJ2-7; possible D gene TRBD2, 7 bases. V lost 10 bases and J 0 bases, leaving 16 bases between the germline ends. The CDR3 is 14 amino acids. Germline CDR1 and CDR2: ENHRY and SYGVKD.

The count of this clonotype is one. The chain couples TRBV25-1 to TRBJ2-7, with 8 bases matching TRBD1. The CDR3 has 16 residues. Germline CDR1 and CDR2: MGHDK and SYGVNS. The J segment lost 3 bases and the V segment lost 4 bases, leaving 11 bases of the junction unmatched. CDR3 loop: CASSARPGGGDYEQYF. CDR3 DNA sequence: TGTGCCAGCAGTGCCCGGCCAGGGGGCGGTGACTACGAGCAGTACTTC.

This clonotype was picked up one time. The V and J genes are TRBV23-1 and TRBJ1-5; tentatively, D is TRBD1 (5 bases). TRBV23-1 qualifies as an ORF whose function is uncertain. Trimming took 2 bases from V and 2 from J, leaving 10 bases between them. The CDR3 consists of 15 residues. The CDR3: CASSQGKGCNQPQHF. CDR3 DNA: TGCGCCAGCAGTCAAGGGAAGGGGTGCAATCAGCCCCAGCATTTT.

The chain uses TRBV7-2 and TRBJ2-7; D is unclear. Germline V gene sequence: CDR1 SGHTA, CDR2 FQGNSA. The CDR3 covers 13 residues. Between the trimmed V and J ends, which lost 2 bases and 3 bases, there was a span of 8 bases. CDR3 DNA: TGTGCCAGCAGCTTAAACCCAGGCTACGAGCAGTACTTC. Translated, it gives CASSLNPGYEQYF.